This T cell receptor (beta chain) was recorded in a study of tumor and adjacent non-tumor tissue in lung cancer. Study-level findings and limits: TCR diversity was significantly greater in tumor than normal lung tissue.

Germline V lookup: CDR1 DFQATT, CDR2 SNEGSKA (reference sequence). The CDR3 is made up of 15 amino acids. V was pared by 8 bases and J by 6 bases, with 16 bases of the junction left unmatched. This clonotype came up a few times. Its antigen is unidentified. TCRbeta libraries were built with three rounds of nested PCR, modified from ARM-PCR. Each CDR3 protein is one row after TCRdb ran MiXCR on the multiplex PCR reads. The sample lists about 93,000 distinct CDR3 sequences; about 72% were seen once. RNA was extracted from bulk tissue without any cell sorting. The clonotype originates from a man between 60 and 70 years old with non-small cell lung cancer. The V gene is TRBV20-1, the J gene TRBJ2-1; the match to TRBD1 covers 7 bases. Material: lung tumor tissue. The DNA for the CDR3 is TGCAGTACCGAAGATAAGGGGGCGCCCGGCAATGAGCAGTTCTTC. It yields the protein CSTEDKGAPGNEQFF.